The T cell receptor beta chain under discussion was sequenced for a study of blood T cells in healthy people across ages. Whole-study results and caveats: From one million sequenced T cells, diversity estimates were lower bounds. Observed TCR beta diversity per million T cells went down as age went up. This fall followed a roughly linear course with age.

This clonotype was detected a few times. Its specificity is unknown. The authors ran a second PCR of about 6 to 11 cycles using a sample-barcoded 5' primer and a J-beta primer mix. Each CDR3 protein is one row after TCRdb ran MiXCR on the 5' RACE reads. Of about 400,000 distinct CDR3 sequences detected, about 49% appear once; the ten largest clones hold about 54%. The germline gives CDR1 SGDLS, CDR2 YYNGEE. The CDR3 runs 14 residues. The V end was cut by 3 bases, the J end by 9 bases, with 16 bases between. The chain uses TRBV9 and TRBJ2-1; D possibly corresponds to TRBD2 (6 bases). The clonotype comes from a man aged 55-75 years in good health. The source material was blood. For the CDR3, the DNA is TGTGCCAGCAGCGCCGGACTACCCTGGGGTGAGCAGTTCTTC. Encoded protein: CASSAGLPWGEQFF.